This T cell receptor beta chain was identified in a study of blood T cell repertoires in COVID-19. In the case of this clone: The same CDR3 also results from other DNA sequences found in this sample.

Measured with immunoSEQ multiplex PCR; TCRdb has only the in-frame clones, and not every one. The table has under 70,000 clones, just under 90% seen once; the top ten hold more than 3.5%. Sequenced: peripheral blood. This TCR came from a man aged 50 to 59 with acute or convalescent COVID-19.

The CDR3 nucleotides are TGTGCCACCAGTGATTTGACAGTTAACTATGGCTACACCTTC. Translated: CATSDLTVNYGYTF. The V gene is TRBV24-1, the J gene TRBJ1-2; no reliable D call. The germline gives CDR1 KGHDR, CDR2 SFDVKD. The CDR3 totals 14 residues. V was pared by 0 bases and J by 1 base, with 5 bases between.